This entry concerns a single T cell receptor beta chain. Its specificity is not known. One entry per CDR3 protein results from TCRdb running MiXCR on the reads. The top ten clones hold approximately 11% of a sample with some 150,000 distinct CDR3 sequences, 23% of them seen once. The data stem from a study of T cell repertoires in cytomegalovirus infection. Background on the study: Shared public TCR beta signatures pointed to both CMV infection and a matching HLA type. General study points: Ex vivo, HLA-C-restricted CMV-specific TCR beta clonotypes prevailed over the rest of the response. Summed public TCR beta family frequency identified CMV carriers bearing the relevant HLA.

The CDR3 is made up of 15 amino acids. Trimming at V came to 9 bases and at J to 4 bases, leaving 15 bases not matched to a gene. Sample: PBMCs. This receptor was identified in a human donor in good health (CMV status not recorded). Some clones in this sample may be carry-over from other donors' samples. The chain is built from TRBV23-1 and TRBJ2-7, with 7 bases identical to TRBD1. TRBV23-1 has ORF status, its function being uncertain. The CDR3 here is CARPEGARDDYEQYF. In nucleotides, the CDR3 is TGCGCCAGACCTGAGGGGGCCAGGGACGATTACGAGCAGTACTTC.